The 20 T cell receptor beta chains presented below share a single source sample, sequenced in a study of CD8 T cells in Susac syndrome. The authors reverse transcribed roughly 0.5 to 1 ug RNA with random hexamers. TCRdb used MiXCR to reprocess the immunoSEQ multiplex PCR reads, holding one entry per CDR3 protein. The sample consists of fewer than 200,000 distinct CDR3 sequences, about 95% of them appearing once. The sample consisted of CD4+ T cells from PBMCs. These receptors were taken from a human donor in good health.

The rearrangement links TRBV7-2 to TRBJ2-2; perhaps TRBD1 as D (5 bases). CDR1 and CDR2 from the germline V gene are SGHTA and FQGNSA. The V end lost 1 base, the J end lost 4 bases, and 10 bases lay between the germline ends. The CDR3 contains 15 residues. The CDR3 region is CASSLVRAGTGELFF. CDR3 nucleotide sequence: TGTGCCAGCAGCTTAGTCAGGGCAGGCACCGGGGAGCTGTTTTTT.

The chain links TRBV27 to TRBJ2-6; D might be TRBD2 (5 bases). The V end lost 3 bases, the J end lost 3 bases, and 6 bases lay between the germline ends. Germline loops: CDR1 MNHEY, CDR2 SMNVEV (reference sequence). The CDR3 totals 14 residues. The CDR3: CASSFGDGANVLTF. Written as DNA, the CDR3 is TGTGCCAGCAGTTTCGGGGATGGGGCCAACGTCCTGACTTTC.

V usage is TRBV12-3 or TRBV12-4 and J usage is TRBJ1-2; a weak D match, TRBD1 (6 bases). The CDR3 has 13 amino acids. The V gene lost 4 bases and the J gene lost 7 bases, with 13 bases spanning the gap. CDR3 protein: CASSSGRGSGYTF. CDR3 DNA: TGTGCCAGCAGTTCTGGCAGGGGAAGTGGCTACACCTTC.

In this sample, this clonotype turned up once. This sequence joins TRBV27 and TRBJ1-5; D is ambiguous. Trimming removed 6 bases at V and 3 bases at J, with 12 bases between. This CDR3 has 14 residues. Per germline, CDR1 MNHEY and CDR2 SMNVEV (reference sequence). The CDR3 sequence: CASRRLDPNQPQHF. The CDR3 DNA sequence: TGTGCCAGCAGGAGGTTGGACCCCAATCAGCCCCAGCATTTT.

J is TRBJ2-1 and V is TRBV6-2 or TRBV6-3; 12 bases match TRBD2. CDR3 length: 17 amino acids. Losses at the gene ends were 4 bases for V and 3 bases for J; bases not matched to a gene: 7. Germline V gene lookup returns CDR1 MNHEY and CDR2 SVGEGT. Here the CDR3 reads CASSSRSSGRDYNEQFF. The CDR3 nucleotides are TGTGCCAGCAGTTCACGATCTAGCGGGAGGGACTACAATGAGCAGTTCTTC.

CDR3 sequence (DNA): TGTGCCAGCAGCGCGAATTCAGGGATGTGGGAGACCCAGTACTTC. It translates to CASSANSGMWETQYF. The chain employs TRBV9 and TRBJ2-5; possible D gene TRBD1, 5 bases. Germline V CDR1 and CDR2: SGDLS, YYNGEE. The germline V and J ends were trimmed by 3 bases and 5 bases, with 17 bases remaining between them. This CDR3 spans 15 amino acids.

Remarks on this clonotype: At one boundary the junction diverges from the germline segment, which might be a read error. V gene TRBV28 combines with J gene TRBJ2-1; TRBD1 is a possible D gene (5 bases). The CDR3 loop spans 14 amino acids. Germline CDR1 and CDR2: MDHEN and SYDVKM. CDR3 residues: CASNQGGSYKEQFF. The CDR3 DNA reads TGTGCCAGCAACCAGGGTGGCTCCTACAAGGAGCAGTTCTTC. The full variable domain, its missing parts supplied by reference TRBV28 and TRBJ2-1, is DVKVTQSSRYLVKRTGEKVFLECVQDMDHENMFWYRQDPGLGLRLIYFSYDVKMKEKGDIPEGYSVSREKKERFSLILESASTNQTSMYLCASNQGGSYKEQFFGPGTRLTVL.

The chain carries TRBV13 and TRBJ2-7, with 9 bases fitting TRBD1. CDR1 is PRHDT, CDR2 FYEKMQ, per germline (reference sequence). The CDR3 is 15 residues long. J was trimmed by 6 bases and V by 4 bases; bases with no gene match: 10. The CDR3 DNA sequence: TGTGCCAGCAGCTCCCTGGACAGGGGACGGGTCGAGCAGTACTTC. As protein: CASSSLDRGRVEQYF.

The chain employs TRBV20-1 and TRBJ2-4; 12 bases map to TRBD2. V lost 6 bases and J lost 7; bases outside the gene matches: 16. The CDR3 loop spans 17 amino acids. The germline V gene encodes CDR1 DFQATT and CDR2 SNEGSKA (reference sequence). The DNA for the CDR3 is TGCAGTGCGCCCAGACTAGCGGGAGATCAACGTTCGAACATTCAGTACTTC. Its translation: CSAPRLAGDQRSNIQYF.

The chain combines TRBV3-1 with TRBJ2-2, with unresolved D. Germline V lookup: CDR1 LGHDT, CDR2 YNNKEL (reference sequence). The CDR3 is 15 residues long. Trimming left V 4 bases short and J 5 bases short, with 14 bases between. CDR3 protein: CASSPSGLPTGELFF. The DNA of the CDR3 is TGTGCCAGCAGCCCATCCGGGCTTCCAACCGGGGAGCTGTTTTTT.

The chain joins TRBV3-1 to TRBJ2-1; D might be TRBD2 (6 bases). The V gene's germline CDR1 is LGHDT and CDR2 YNNKEL (reference sequence). This CDR3 region has 15 residues. The germline V and J ends were trimmed by 1 base and 7 bases, with 14 bases remaining between them. The CDR3 sequence: CASSQAGESENEQFF. CDR3 sequence (DNA): TGTGCCAGCAGCCAAGCGGGAGAATCTGAGAATGAGCAGTTCTTC.

J is TRBJ1-5 and V is TRBV12-3 or TRBV12-4; D is perhaps TRBD1 (5 bases). There are 14 residues in the CDR3. Trimming pared 2 bases from V and 7 bases from J, leaving 12 bases between. The CDR3: CASSLWGNGQPQHF. The CDR3 DNA follows: TGTGCCAGCAGTTTATGGGGGAACGGGCAGCCCCAGCATTTT.

This sequence joins TRBV20-1 and TRBJ2-5; the match to TRBD1 covers 12 bases. Germline CDR1 and CDR2: DFQATT and SNEGSKA (reference sequence). The CDR3 has 14 amino acids. J gave up 4 bases and V 3 bases, and 3 bases lay outside the gene matches. CDR3 coding DNA: TGCAGTGCTAGGGGGGACAGGGGGCCAGAGACCCAGTACTTC. The encoded protein is CSARGDRGPETQYF.

The J gene is TRBJ2-3, the V gene TRBV20-1, with unresolved D. The CDR3 runs to 13 residues. The ends were cut back, 6 bases at V and 6 bases at J, with 16 bases in the middle. Germline V CDR1 and CDR2: DFQATT, SNEGSKA (reference sequence). In DNA, the CDR3 is TGCAGTGCCATCACAGACCCCCCGGATACGCAGTATTTT. As protein: CSAITDPPDTQYF.

Note on this clonotype: A read error may account for a junction end that differs from germline. This chain connects TRBV7-7 to TRBJ2-1; weak D call: TRBD2 (7 bases). This CDR3 spans 16 amino acids. The germline CDR1 and CDR2 sequences are SSHAT and FNYEAQ (reference sequence). The CDR3 DNA sequence: TGTGCTAGCAGCGCGAGCGGGACAACGCCCTACAATGAGCAGTTCTTC. Protein sequence: CASSASGTTPYNEQFF.

This chain links TRBV20-1 with TRBJ1-2; D call uncertain. The ends were cut back, 2 bases at V and 2 bases at J, with 12 bases in the middle. The CDR3 loop spans 14 amino acids. Germline V gene sequence: CDR1 DFQATT, CDR2 SNEGSKA (reference sequence). The CDR3 region has the DNA TGCAGTGCTAGATCTCAAAGGAGCAACTATGGCTACACCTTC. Translated, it gives CSARSQRSNYGYTF.

The V and J genes are TRBV5-1 and TRBJ2-5, with 8 bases fitting TRBD1. Germline assignment: CDR1 SGHRS and CDR2 YFSETQ. This CDR3 contains 15 residues. The V segment lost 4 bases and the J segment 3 bases; nucleotides outside the gene matches: 8. This CDR3 is CASSAQGANEETQYF. The CDR3 DNA follows: TGCGCCAGCAGCGCCCAGGGGGCTAACGAAGAGACCCAGTACTTC.

This chain uses TRBV19 with TRBJ1-2, with TRBD1 as a possible D gene (6 bases). Germline V gives CDR1 LNHDA, CDR2 SQIVND (reference sequence). V lost 2 bases to trimming and J lost 0 bases, with 19 bases between them. This CDR3 has 18 amino acids. The CDR3 DNA reads as TGTGCCAGTAGTATATCCGGGACACGACGTCTAGCTAACTATGGCTACACCTTC. The encoded protein is CASSISGTRRLANYGYTF.

J is TRBJ2-2 and V is TRBV27; TRBD2 agrees at 14 bases. V lost 5 bases and J lost 4; bases outside the gene matches: 6. Germline V lookup: CDR1 MNHEY, CDR2 SMNVEV (reference sequence). The CDR3 sequence is 17 residues long. The CDR3 DNA reads as TGTGCCAGCAGTCCCCGGACTAGCGGGGGGATCACCGGGGAGCTGTTTTTT. This encodes CASSPRTSGGITGELFF.

V usage is TRBV29-1 and J usage is TRBJ1-1; no definite D call. The length of the CDR3 is 11 residues. CDR1 is SQVTM and CDR2 is ANQGSEA in the germline V gene. With 5 bases removed from V and 5 bases from J, the gap between germline ends came to 9 bases. Here the CDR3 reads CSVRPETEAFF. The CDR3 coding sequence is TGCAGCGTTCGTCCGGAAACTGAAGCTTTCTTT. The full variable domain, rest sourced from reference TRBV29-1 and TRBJ1-1, is SAVISQKPSRDICQRGTSLTIQCQVDSQVTMMFWYRQQPGQSLTLIATANQGSEATYESGFVIDKFPISRPNLTFSTLTVSNMSPEDSSIYLCSVRPETEAFFGQGTRLTVV.